These 18 T cell receptor beta chains were sequenced from one sample in a study of vaccination effects on CD4 cells after COVID-19 (dated by TCRdb to between 2021 and 2024). After around eleven days of culture, CD4+ T cells were isolated with the EasySep CD4+ T cell isolation kit. The library was obtained by the immunoSEQ multiplex PCR assay. Sourced from immuneACCESS, this table was stored by TCRdb with only in-frame sequences that have V and J called. A share of the clones is absent; for the studies checked, an unresolved V gene accounts for under half, and the remainder has no known explanation. Present in this sample are some 36,000 clones, roughly 65% of which were seen just once. The top ten clones comprise more than 3.5% of the sample. These receptors have no identified antigens. This specimen was CD4+ T cells from PBMCs cultured without peptide, taken before COVID-19 vaccination. The receptors originated from a human donor who received a COVID-19 vaccine.

This clone showed up just a few times. The chain is built from TRBV25-1 and TRBJ1-2; no firm D call. Germline CDR1 and CDR2: MGHDK and SYGVNS. Trimming left V 4 bases short and J 7 bases short, with 7 bases between. There are 11 residues in the CDR3. The CDR3 nucleotides are TGTGCCAGCAGTGGGCACCTTGGCTACACCTTC. Translation: CASSGHLGYTF.

This clone appeared a single time. The chain uses TRBV5-1 and TRBJ2-1; D is perhaps TRBD1 (5 bases). The CDR3 runs to 11 residues. The germline gives CDR1 SGHRS, CDR2 YFSETQ. V lost 6 bases, J lost 10 bases, and 11 bases lay in between. CDR3 sequence reads: CASKDRYEQFF. The CDR3 DNA sequence: TGCGCCAGCAAAGACAGATACGAGCAGTTCTTC.

The chain joins TRBV5-5 to TRBJ2-7; 10 positions agree with TRBD1. Germline-derived CDR1 and CDR2 are SGHKS and YYEKEE (reference sequence). CDR3 size: 14 residues. V lost 2 bases to trimming and J lost 9 bases; unmatched junction nucleotides: 8. CDR3 sequence (DNA): TGTGCCAGCAGCTTTTCGGGACAGGGGAACCCGCAGTACTTC. Translated, it gives CASSFSGQGNPQYF.

The rearrangement joins TRBV5-1 to TRBJ2-5; D possibly corresponds to TRBD1 (6 bases). The germline V gene has CDR1 SGHRS and CDR2 YFSETQ. There are 17 residues in the CDR3. Trimming stripped 4 bases from V and 2 bases from J, with 21 bases between. This CDR3 reads CASSTKNRANLQETQYF. The CDR3 coding sequence is TGCGCCAGCAGCACCAAAAACAGGGCAAACCTACAAGAGACCCAGTACTTC. Full variable domain (missing parts from reference TRBV5-1 and TRBJ2-5): KAGVTQTPRYLIKTRGQQVTLSCSPISGHRSVSWYQQTPGQGLQFLFEYFSETQRNKGNFPGRFSGRQFSNSRSEMNVSTLELGDSALYLCASSTKNRANLQETQYFGPGTRLLVL.

V and J are TRBV11-1 and TRBJ2-5, with TRBD2 matching 7 bases. The ends lost 5 bases at V and 5 bases at J; junction bases unmatched: 8. CDR1 is SGHAT, CDR2 FQDESV, per germline (reference sequence). The CDR3 is made up of 14 amino acids. Here the CDR3 reads CASSPRLARETQYF. As DNA, the CDR3 is TGTGCCAGCAGCCCGAGACTAGCCAGGGAGACCCAGTACTTC.

The chain couples TRBV7-9 to TRBJ2-7; D may be TRBD2 (6 bases). Trimming shortened V by 5 bases and J by 0 bases, and 17 bases separated the two germline ends. Germline V gene sequence: CDR1 SEHNR, CDR2 FQNEAQ (reference sequence). The CDR3 runs to 16 residues. CDR3 residues: CASSPKMAGTSYEQYF. As DNA, the CDR3 is TGTGCCAGCAGCCCCAAGATGGCGGGAACCTCCTACGAGCAGTACTTC.

This clone is a singleton in its sample. This sequence joins TRBV6-5 and TRBJ1-1, with D perhaps matching TRBD1 (5 bases). CDR1 and CDR2 (germline): MNHEY, SVGAGI. This CDR3 contains 14 residues. Trimming left V 6 bases short and J 4 bases short, with 15 bases between. The CDR3 region is CASRSGATTTEAFF. CDR3 nucleotides: TGTGCCAGCAGGTCTGGGGCGACAACCACTGAAGCTTTCTTT.

CDR3 in DNA: TGTGCCAGCAGTGAAATAGGGTTCTCTGGAAACACCATATATTTT. It encodes CASSEIGFSGNTIYF. The chain recombines TRBV6-1 with TRBJ1-3; D uncertain. The ends were cut back, 2 bases at V and 0 bases at J, with 8 bases in the middle. The CDR3 is 15 amino acids. Germline CDR1 MNHNS, CDR2 SASEGT.

The rearrangement joins TRBV15 to TRBJ1-4, with TRBD1 matching over 8 bases. With 1 base clipped from V and 5 bases from J, the junction kept 9 bases outside the gene matches. Germline values: CDR1 LNHNV, CDR2 YYDKDF (reference sequence). CDR3 length: 17 residues. CDR3 in amino acids: CATSRVPETGENEKLFF. CDR3 in DNA: TGTGCCACCAGCAGAGTGCCGGAGACAGGGGAAAATGAAAAACTGTTTTTT. Complete variable domain (other parts from reference TRBV15 and TRBJ1-4): DAMVIQNPRYQVTQFGKPVTLSCSQTLNHNVMYWYQQKSSQAPKLLFHYYDKDFNNEADTPDNFQSRRPNTSFCFLDIRSPGLGDTAMYLCATSRVPETGENEKLFFGSGTQLSVL.

This clone occurred once. The V and J genes are TRBV29-1 and TRBJ2-5; a weak D match, TRBD2 (6 bases). CDR1 SQVTM and CDR2 ANQGSEA come from the germline V gene. The CDR3 covers 12 residues. Trimming removed 4 bases at V and 5 bases at J, with 11 bases between. Written as DNA, the CDR3 is TGCAGCGTTGGATTAGCGGAGGAGACCCAGTACTTC. The encoded protein is CSVGLAEETQYF.

Details on this clone: It is unclear where the CDR3 begins or ends on the DNA, so no DNA is shown, and the CDR3 is as TCRdb lists it. The rearrangement links TRBV6-4 to TRBJ1-6; the table's D gene call, TRBD1, was not cross checked with the DNA. The CDR3 spans 20 amino acids, including both terminal residues. Per germline, CDR1 MRHNA and CDR2 SNTAGT. This CDR3 is CASSDFRGTDVPSYNSPLHF.

The V gene is TRBV5-1, the J gene TRBJ1-1; 8 bases fit TRBD1. V was clipped by 7 bases and J by 4 bases; unmatched bases: 15. Germline V gives CDR1 SGHRS, CDR2 YFSETQ. The CDR3 sequence is 16 residues long. This CDR3 is CASVGGETGAITEAFF. The CDR3 DNA is TGCGCCAGCGTTGGGGGAGAGACAGGGGCCATCACTGAAGCTTTCTTT. The full variable domain, with the rest looked up from reference TRBV5-1 and TRBJ1-1, is KAGVTQTPRYLIKTRGQQVTLSCSPISGHRSVSWYQQTPGQGLQFLFEYFSETQRNKGNFPGRFSGRQFSNSRSEMNVSTLELGDSALYLCASVGGETGAITEAFFGQGTRLTVV.

This chain's CDR3 is CASSDRGRYGYTF. The CDR3 DNA reads TGTGCCAGTAGTGACAGGGGCCGCTATGGCTACACCTTC. The chain combines TRBV19 with TRBJ1-2; 8 nucleotides line up with TRBD1. Germline trimming cut 5 bases from V and 4 bases from J; bases unmatched to any gene: 3. The CDR3 is made up of 13 amino acids. Germline CDR1 and CDR2: LNHDA and SQIVND (reference sequence).

Details on this clone: This sample includes further DNA sequences coding for the same CDR3. The rearrangement links TRBV18 to TRBJ2-2; D is ambiguous. The V gene's germline CDR1 is KGHSH and CDR2 LQKENI. V was cut by 3 bases and J by 3 bases, with 2 bases left in between. There are 12 residues in the CDR3. The CDR3 nucleotides read TGTGCCAGCTCACCGGACACCGGGGAGCTGTTTTTT. Translation gives CASSPDTGELFF.

This clone was seen more than once but under ten times. The chain recombines TRBV5-1 with TRBJ2-1; D unclear. Germline V gene sequence: CDR1 SGHRS, CDR2 YFSETQ. V lost 0 bases and J 0 bases, leaving 10 bases between the germline ends. The CDR3 covers 16 residues. CDR3: CASSLDPSSSYNEQFF. CDR3 bases: TGCGCCAGCAGCTTGGACCCCTCGAGCTCCTACAATGAGCAGTTCTTC.

This chain links TRBV29-1 with TRBJ1-2, with 7 bases aligning to TRBD1. From germline, CDR1 is SQVTM and CDR2 ANQGSEA. The ends lost 4 bases at V and 6 bases at J; junction bases unmatched: 14. This CDR3 spans 15 amino acids. The CDR3 DNA follows: TGCAGCGTTGGAGGTACAGGGACAGTAAGGGATGGCTACACCTTC. This sequence encodes CSVGGTGTVRDGYTF.

The chain recombines TRBV19 with TRBJ1-2; 10 nucleotides agree with TRBD1. After removal of 5 bases from V and 6 bases from J, the junction contained 9 bases not matched to a gene. Germline values: CDR1 LNHDA, CDR2 SQIVND (reference sequence). This CDR3 has 15 residues. The CDR3 here is CASSLWDRGLDGYTF. In nucleotides, the CDR3 is TGTGCCAGTAGTCTCTGGGACAGGGGCTTGGATGGCTACACCTTC.

A note on this clone: Additional DNA sequences in this sample encode the identical CDR3. The chain uses TRBV6-5 and TRBJ2-7; the D is unclear. V was trimmed by 6 bases and J by 7 bases, leaving 7 bases between them. CDR1 MNHEY and CDR2 SVGAGI come from the germline V gene. The CDR3 runs to 10 residues. The CDR3 reads CASRLGEQYF. The CDR3 bases are TGTGCCAGCAGATTAGGGGAGCAGTACTTC.